This T cell receptor beta chain is drawn from a study of T cells in Graves' hyperthyroidism and ophthalmopathy. Study information: Peripheral blood draws took place at initial diagnosis, ahead of any treatment.

Authors of the study amplified TCR beta CDR3 regions from RNA transcripts. Researchers ran a first-round RT-PCR on the TCR CDR3 using the HTBI primer set. TCRdb redid the calling of the multiplex PCR reads with MiXCR, one entry per CDR3 protein. The sample holds about 250,000 distinct CDR3 sequences, approximately 23% seen once. Between the trimmed V and J ends, which lost 2 bases and 4 bases, there was a span of 8 bases. This CDR3 comprises 13 residues. The receptor was isolated from a woman aged 40 to 50 with Graves' ophthalmopathy. Material for sequencing was blood. The chain is built from TRBV12-3 or TRBV12-4 and TRBJ1-2; TRBD1 is a possible D gene (5 bases). CDR3 sequence: CASSLSRAYGYTF. In DNA, the CDR3 is TGTGCCAGCAGTTTAAGCAGGGCCTATGGCTACACCTTC.